These 31 T cell receptor beta chains share one sample of origin, sequenced in a study of T cell clones after liver transplantation. Using immunoSEQ multiplex PCR, the repertoire was profiled, and TCRdb retains in-frame clones only, with some absent. The repertoire consists of roughly 49,000 clones, with roughly 71% occurring once and the leading ten covering about 9.9%. Here the sequenced sample was CD4+ T cells from blood, taken more than 53 months after liver transplant. The receptors come from a human patient who received a liver transplant. The graft donor may have given rise to some T cells.

This clone appeared a few times. This chain links TRBV19 with TRBJ2-4; TRBD2 matches 7 bases. V shed 6 bases, J shed 0 bases, and the junction held 5 bases outside the gene matches. CDR3 length: 15 amino acids. The V gene's germline CDR1 is LNHDA and CDR2 SQIVND (reference sequence). As DNA, the CDR3 is TGTGCCAGTAGATCGGGGGGTTTAGCCAAAAACATTCAGTACTTC. Translating gives CASRSGGLAKNIQYF.

This rearrangement joins TRBV19 to TRBJ1-6, with 7 bases aligning to TRBD1. V lost 7 bases and J lost 7; bases outside the gene matches: 4. The CDR3 contains 13 residues. Germline lookup yields CDR1 LNHDA and CDR2 SQIVND (reference sequence). Here the CDR3 reads CASKRDRNSPLHF. The CDR3 DNA is TGTGCCAGTAAACGGGACAGAAATTCACCCCTCCACTTT.

V and J are TRBV4-2 and TRBJ2-7, with a weak D call TRBD2 (6 bases). V was cut by 1 base and J by 9 bases, with 10 bases left in between. The germline CDR1 and CDR2 sequences are LGHNA and YNFKEQ. This CDR3 is 12 amino acids long. CDR3 sequence (DNA): TGTGCCAGCAGCCAAGCGGGGACTGGGCAGTACTTC. This encodes CASSQAGTGQYF.

This chain uses TRBV7-2 with TRBJ1-2; D is unclear. V was pared by 5 bases and J by 4 bases, with 11 bases between. This CDR3 comprises 13 residues. Germline V gene lookup returns CDR1 SGHTA and CDR2 FQGNSA. Here the CDR3 reads CASSTQTPYGYTF. CDR3 bases: TGTGCCAGCAGCACGCAGACTCCCTATGGCTACACCTTC.

This chain uses TRBV10-3 with TRBJ2-3, with D unresolved. Germline V CDR1 and CDR2: ENHRY, SYGVKD. V was pared by 4 bases and J by 3 bases, with 8 bases between. This CDR3 is 13 amino acids long. The CDR3 DNA follows: TGTGCCATCAGTGGGAACCCGACAGATACGCAGTATTTT. Protein product: CAISGNPTDTQYF.

This clone was counted a few times. The chain uses TRBV2 and TRBJ2-3; D is unclear. The length of the CDR3 is 14 residues. Between the trimmed V and J ends, which lost 6 bases and 1 base, there was a span of 11 bases. Germline values: CDR1 SNHLY, CDR2 FYNNEI. CDR3 DNA: TGTGCCAGCAGACCAAGACGGGGCACAGATACGCAGTATTTT. Protein sequence: CASRPRRGTDTQYF.

The chain recombines TRBV11-2 with TRBJ1-2; a possible D gene is TRBD1 (5 bases). In germline, CDR1 is SGHAT, CDR2 FQNNGV. V lost 5 bases and J 4 bases, leaving 20 bases between the germline ends. The CDR3 spans 16 residues. The CDR3 is CASSPLGRRDSYGYTF. DNA of the CDR3: TGTGCCAGCAGCCCCTTGGGACGTCGGGATAGCTATGGCTACACCTTC.

This clone was detected only a few times. The genes are TRBV10-1 and TRBJ2-1, with 9 bases aligning to TRBD2. Germline V gene data show CDR1 as WNHNN and CDR2 as SYGVQD (reference sequence). V trimming: 6 bases; J trimming: 6 bases; junction bases outside the gene matches: 12. This CDR3 comprises 16 residues. CDR3 residues: CASSATVAGGINEQFF. For the CDR3, the DNA is TGCGCCAGCAGCGCGACCGTGGCGGGAGGGATCAATGAGCAGTTCTTC.

This chain joins TRBV5-1 and TRBJ1-4; TRBD1 might be the D (6 bases). The CDR3 is 15 residues long. The ends were cut back, 0 bases at V and 0 bases at J, with 6 bases in the middle. The germline CDR1 and CDR2 sequences are SGHRS and YFSETQ. The CDR3 sequence: CASSLDRATNEKLFF. DNA of the CDR3: TGCGCCAGCAGCTTGGACAGGGCAACTAATGAAAAACTGTTTTTT.

The chain links TRBV6-6 to TRBJ2-5; D might be TRBD1 or TRBD2, each matching 5 bases. The ends were cut back, 4 bases at V and 11 bases at J, with 26 bases in the middle. This CDR3 region has 16 residues. The V gene's germline CDR1 is MNHNY and CDR2 SVGAGI (reference sequence). The DNA of the CDR3 is TGTGCCAGCAGTTTCACCCTGGGGGACGTAGTCTCAGAGCAGTACTTC. Translation gives CASSFTLGDVVSEQYF.

The V call is TRBV5-1, the J call TRBJ2-3; no definite D call. The V and J ends lost 0 bases and 6 bases respectively, with 20 bases between them. From germline, CDR1 is SGHRS and CDR2 YFSETQ. This CDR3 region has 17 residues. CDR3 sequence (DNA): TGCGCCAGCAGCTTGGCCGAGCTGACGACGAAGGGCGATACGCAGTATTTT. It yields the protein CASSLAELTTKGDTQYF.

This chain uses TRBV28 with TRBJ1-2; possible D gene TRBD1, 6 bases. V lost 6 bases and J 7 bases, leaving 15 bases between the germline ends. The CDR3 covers 13 residues. The germline CDR1 and CDR2 sequences are MDHEN and SYDVKM. The CDR3 coding sequence is TGTGCCAGCAGACGACAGGACAGATCTGGCTACACCTTC. This encodes CASRRQDRSGYTF.

In this sample, this clone turned up a few times. The chain is built from TRBV18 and TRBJ1-4, with D uncertain. Germline V gene lookup returns CDR1 KGHSH and CDR2 LQKENI. There are 13 residues in the CDR3. Trimming took off 4 bases at V and 4 bases at J, with 7 bases between the two ends. The CDR3 protein is CASSRADNEKLFF. The CDR3 DNA is TGTGCCAGCTCACGGGCAGATAATGAAAAACTGTTTTTT.

The gene calls are TRBV2 and TRBJ1-3; unclear D gene. Germline CDR1 reads SNHLY; CDR2 reads FYNNEI. V lost 6 bases to trimming and J lost 4 bases, with 13 bases between them. The CDR3 consists of 14 residues. Written as DNA, the CDR3 is TGTGCCAGCAGGGAACGGGAAACCGGAAACACCATATATTTT. Protein sequence: CASRERETGNTIYF.

This clone was counted a few times. V and J are TRBV5-6 and TRBJ1-6; D is unclear. The V gene's germline CDR1 is SGHDT and CDR2 YYEEEE. Trimming pared 0 bases from V and 13 bases from J, leaving 5 bases between. CDR3 length: 11 residues. This CDR3 reads CASSLAGPLHF. CDR3 DNA sequence: TGTGCCAGCAGCTTGGCTGGGCCCCTCCACTTT. The whole variable domain, remainder taken from reference TRBV5-6 and TRBJ1-6, is DAGVTQSPTHLIKTRGQQVTLRCSPKSGHDTVSWYQQALGQGPQFIFQYYEEEERQRGNFPDRFSGHQFPNYSSELNVNALLLGDSALYLCASSLAGPLHFGNGTRLTVT.

V is TRBV7-3 and J is TRBJ1-1; tentative D call: TRBD1 (5 bases). V lost 5 bases to trimming and J lost 4 bases, with 14 bases between them. This CDR3 is 14 amino acids long. In germline, CDR1 is SGHTA, CDR2 FQGTGA. The CDR3: CASSIPAGITEAFF. The CDR3 DNA sequence: TGTGCCAGCAGCATCCCCGCAGGGATCACTGAAGCTTTCTTT. Full variable domain (remainder filled in from reference TRBV7-3 and TRBJ1-1): GAGVSQTPSNKVTEKGKYVELRCDPISGHTALYWYRQSLGQGPEFLIYFQGTGAADDSGLPNDRFFAVRPEGSVSTLKIQRTERGDSAVYLCASSIPAGITEAFFGQGTRLTVV.

The chain is built from TRBV6-5 and TRBJ1-5; perhaps TRBD1 as D (6 bases). The CDR3 sequence is 16 residues long. Deletions cut 2 bases from V and 4 bases from J, with 15 bases between. Germline V CDR1 and CDR2: MNHEY, SVGAGI. Here the CDR3 reads CASSYRGTGRNQPQHF. In DNA form, the CDR3 reads TGTGCCAGCAGTTACAGGGGGACCGGGAGGAATCAGCCCCAGCATTTT.

This clone has just a few counts. The chain recombines TRBV10-2 with TRBJ1-2; D call uncertain. With 4 bases removed from V and 3 bases from J, the gap between germline ends came to 3 bases. The germline V gene has CDR1 WSHSY and CDR2 SAAADI. CDR3 length: 11 amino acids. This CDR3 is CASSADYGYTF. DNA for the CDR3: TGCGCCAGCAGTGCTGACTATGGCTACACCTTC.

This chain joins TRBV15 and TRBJ1-5; no firm D call. Germline CDR1 reads LNHNV; CDR2 reads YYDKDF (reference sequence). V was cut by 0 bases and J by 6 bases, with 6 bases left in between. The CDR3 loop spans 13 amino acids. DNA for the CDR3: TGTGCCACCAGCAGAGATATAGGTCAGCCCCAGCATTTT. Translating gives CATSRDIGQPQHF.

This clone was observed a handful of times. This rearrangement joins TRBV6-1 to TRBJ1-2; 10 bases are a match to TRBD1. This CDR3 region has 14 residues. The germline V gene has CDR1 MNHNS and CDR2 SASEGT. V dropped 5 bases and J dropped 8; count of bases not matched to a gene: 8. The CDR3 DNA follows: TGTGCCAGCAGTCCTATCGGACAGGGGGGAGGCTACACCTTC. It is translated as CASSPIGQGGGYTF.

This clone has just a few counts. The rearrangement uses TRBV2 and TRBJ2-3, with 9 bases that match TRBD2. CDR3 length equals 14 residues. CDR1 and CDR2 from the germline V gene are SNHLY and FYNNEI. V lost 6 bases, J lost 2 bases, and 3 bases stayed unmatched. The CDR3 here is CASRERGATDTQYF. The CDR3 coding sequence is TGTGCCAGCAGGGAGCGGGGGGCCACAGATACGCAGTATTTT. Combining the CDR3 with reference TRBV2 and TRBJ2-3 gives the whole variable domain EPEVTQTPSHQVTQMGQEVILRCVPISNHLYFYWYRQILGQKVEFLVSFYNNEISEKSEIFDDQFSVERPDGSNFTLKIRSTKLEDSAMYFCASRERGATDTQYFGPGTRLTVL.

The rearrangement uses TRBV19 and TRBJ1-1; D ambiguous. CDR1 and CDR2 (germline): LNHDA, SQIVND (reference sequence). V was cut by 5 bases and J by 0 bases, with 10 bases left in between. The CDR3 has 14 amino acids. The CDR3 is CASSPQPLNTEAFF. CDR3 DNA sequence: TGTGCCAGTAGTCCGCAGCCTTTGAACACTGAAGCTTTCTTT.

The CDR3 region is CASKFPGGPNEKLFF. CDR3 nucleotide sequence: TGTGCCAGTAAGTTCCCAGGGGGCCCGAATGAAAAACTGTTTTTT. The V gene is TRBV19, the J gene TRBJ1-4, with 8 nucleotides matching TRBD1. V gave up 7 bases and J gave up 5 bases; unmatched junction bases: 9. The CDR3 is 15 residues long. Germline CDR1 reads LNHDA; CDR2 reads SQIVND (reference sequence).

The chain is built from TRBV19 and TRBJ1-3, with D uncertain. Trimming removed 7 bases at V and 0 bases at J, with 7 bases between. CDR1 LNHDA and CDR2 SQIVND come from the germline V gene (reference sequence). The CDR3 spans 13 residues. The CDR3 region is CASITLSGNTIYF. The DNA for the CDR3 is TGTGCCAGTATTACCCTCTCTGGAAACACCATATATTTT.

This chain connects TRBV21-1 to TRBJ2-7; the D call TRBD2 from the table was never checked on the DNA. TRBV21-1 is classified as a pseudogene. CDR3 size: 15 residues. This CDR3 is CASSKKGEGAYEQYF. The CDR3 nucleotides are TGTGCCAGCAGCAAAAAAGGGGAGGGGGCCTACGAGCAGTACTTC.

J is TRBJ1-2 and V is TRBV19; 8 bases map to TRBD1. Germline CDR1 is LNHDA and CDR2 is SQIVND (reference sequence). With V trimmed by 7 bases and J by 8 bases, 15 bases remained unmatched. The length of the CDR3 is 15 residues. In DNA form, the CDR3 reads TGTGCCAGTAACACTCCGGGACAGGCTTCGATCGGCTACACCTTC. It specifies CASNTPGQASIGYTF.

The chain is built from TRBV2 and TRBJ1-2; tentative D call: TRBD1 (5 bases). V was pared by 4 bases and J by 4 bases, with 10 bases between. Germline V gene data show CDR1 as SNHLY and CDR2 as FYNNEI. The CDR3 consists of 13 residues. The CDR3 region is CASSAGISYGYTF. CDR3 DNA sequence: TGTGCCAGCAGTGCAGGGATAAGCTATGGCTACACCTTC.

The rearrangement joins TRBV5-6 to TRBJ2-7, with 11 bases that match TRBD2. The CDR3 totals 16 residues. Germline lookup yields CDR1 SGHDT and CDR2 YYEEEE. The V segment lost 0 bases and the J segment 0 bases; nucleotides outside the gene matches: 2. The CDR3 loop is CASSLGLAGSSYEQYF. Here the CDR3 DNA reads TGTGCCAGCAGCTTGGGACTAGCGGGGTCCTCCTACGAGCAGTACTTC.

Note on this clone: Germline is not matched at one junction end, which may reflect a read error. The rearrangement uses TRBV28 and TRBJ1-6; D gene ambiguous. The CDR3 consists of 13 residues. CDR1 is MDHEN, CDR2 SYDVKM, per germline. In DNA form, the CDR3 reads TGTGCGAGCACGGGGAGTTATAATTCACCCCTCCACTTT. It encodes CASTGSYNSPLHF.

The chain couples TRBV7-3 to TRBJ1-1; TRBD1 aligns across 9 bases. The V and J ends lost 5 bases and 5 bases, in that order; junction bases with no gene match: 6. The CDR3 spans 14 residues. Germline CDR1 is SGHTA and CDR2 is FQGTGA. CDR3 in amino acids: CASSGQGPGTEAFF. The CDR3 region has the DNA TGTGCCAGCAGCGGACAGGGGCCGGGGACTGAAGCTTTCTTT.

The genes are TRBV7-9 and TRBJ2-7, with D possibly matching TRBD1 (7 bases). CDR3 length: 13 amino acids. CDR1 and CDR2 (germline): SEHNR, FQNEAQ (reference sequence). V shed 3 bases and J shed 5 bases, with 11 bases lying between them. The DNA of the CDR3 is TGTGCCAGCAGCTTGGCAGGGGGGAACGAGCAGTACTTC. Amino acids: CASSLAGGNEQYF.